This TCR beta chain is drawn from a study of blood T cell repertoires in COVID-19. Study details: The origin of the acute and convalescent COVID-19 samples was the United States, Italy and Spain. From T cells, B-cell-depleted T cells, or PBMCs came the material, which was cDNA or gDNA.

Trimming removed 4 bases at V and 5 bases at J, with 14 bases between. The CDR3 spans 14 residues. Germline V gene lookup returns CDR1 SGHVS and CDR2 FQNEAQ. Per the authors' pipeline: Estimation of nucleated cell counts relied on the amplification of reference gene primers. The protocol was immunoSEQ multiplex PCR, while the TCRdb copy is restricted to in-frame clones and leaves out a portion. That table is the source of V, J and clone size, and D and trimming were worked out from the DNA. The data show approximately 100,000 clones, 75% to 85% seen once. This rearrangement joins TRBV7-8 to TRBJ1-1; weak D call: TRBD1 (6 bases). This clonotype was obtained from a man aged 65-85 years with acute or convalescent COVID-19. The sample taken for sequencing was peripheral blood. The DNA for the CDR3 is TGTGCCAGCAGCTCCCAGGGGCTGGGGACTGAAGCTTTCTTT. This codes for CASSSQGLGTEAFF.